Listed here are 2 T cell receptor beta chains from one sample, sequenced in a study of identical twins. TCRdb analysed the 5' RACE reads with MiXCR anew, one entry per CDR3 protein. The data show some 600,000 distinct CDR3 sequences, about 7% seen once. This sample also appeared in a second study, on yellow fever vaccine responses in identical twins.

Input material: PBMCs. These receptors were taken from a woman under 30 in good health.

This clonotype was detected only a few times. The chain links TRBV7-9 to TRBJ1-1, with D unclear. There are 13 residues in the CDR3. V was pared by 11 bases and J by 0 bases, with 13 bases between. Germline-derived CDR1 and CDR2 are SEHNR and FQNEAQ (reference sequence). DNA for the CDR3: TGTGCCGCTGGGCCGGGAATGAACACTGAAGCTTTCTTT. This translates into CAAGPGMNTEAFF.

The chain has TRBV2 and TRBJ2-7; 7 bases are shared with TRBD2. The germline CDR1 and CDR2 sequences are SNHLY and FYNNEI. The CDR3 runs 13 residues. After removal of 7 bases from V and 5 bases from J, the junction contained 8 bases not matched to a gene. The CDR3 nucleotides are TGTGCCAGCAAGTCGGGGGGAACAAACGAGCAGTACTTC. Protein sequence: CASKSGGTNEQYF.